This T cell receptor (beta chain) was sequenced in a study of Tregs in tolerant kidney transplant recipients (dated by TCRdb to the late 2010s). With regard to the full study: Transplants used related donors with nonmyeloablative bone marrow transplantation; mixed chimerism was transient in the human trials. The study applied TCRbeta sequencing to find donor-specific regulatory T cells before combined kidney and bone marrow transplantation and then followed those same cells after transplant. Summary of the overall study and its limitations: Biological reproducibility was not examined directly, but technical replication error appeared to be minimal. Expanding Tregs with activated donor B cells appeared to identify the most biologically relevant and donor-specific TCRbeta repertoire. The study was constrained by small patient numbers, and validation of the findings is required in larger populations and under other immunosuppression protocols. Because the PCR primers were changed over time for some patients, nucleotide-level comparison could not be performed across the samples from those patients. Donor-specific Treg expansion exceeded global Treg expansion in tolerant patients, suggesting antigen-driven rather than nonspecific expansion.

The CDR3 numbers 15 residues from cysteine through phenylalanine. The CDR3 was read in part: 36 bases, with the frame set at base 1. Trimming removed 0 bases from V and 5 bases from J, leaving 13 bases between the germline ends. The germline V gene encodes CDR1 SGHRS and CDR2 YFSETQ. Genomic DNA was extracted from sorted cells with the QIAGEN DNeasy Blood and Tissue Kit for TCRbeta CDR3 sequencing. Through immunoSEQ, high-throughput TCRbeta CDR3 sequencing was done commercially, including PCR amplification with internal controls and bias correction. The study's own analysis went as follows. Unique productive TCRbeta sequences were defined by CDR3 nucleotide sequence where primers matched, otherwise by CDR3 amino acid sequence with Vbeta and Jbeta genes. Sequences were defined as donor-reactive when expanded at least 5-fold in CFSE-low cells versus unstimulated cells and present at a frequency of at least 0.01% in CFSE-low cells. Repertoire divergence was quantified by Jensen-Shannon divergence calculated from the top 100 TCRbeta sequences ranked by frequency. For any sample with multiple sequencing runs, sorting error was corrected in each run separately before the runs were pooled. This immuneACCESS table, as held by TCRdb, lists in-frame sequences with V and J called but not all clones. Of the missing ones, under half trace to an unresolved V gene in checked studies; the others have no known cause. The V and J calls and clone size were taken over from that table, and D and trimming were inferred from the DNA. The table of this sample itemizes 2,000 or so clones. The top ten hold approximately 5.4% of the sample.

What the time point label conveys for this sample: blood sample drawn before combined kidney and bone marrow transplant. For bulk CFSE mixed lymphocyte reactions, CFSE-labeled recipient PBMCs were cocultured for 6 days with irradiated donor PBMCs, after which the cells were stained for CD3/CD4/CD8 and FACS-sorted. The patients were a few recipients of combined kidney and bone marrow transplants from the ITN036ST trial, and samples were available only from these trial subjects. Healthy control blood was processed to PBMCs with a Ficoll density gradient and then cryopreserved, whereas patient PBMCs were collected both before and after transplant. About this clone itself: Its cognate antigen has yet to be identified. The CDR3 extends 3 residues past the end of the read, so its final part is completed from the germline J gene.

The input for sequencing was CD8+ T cells from blood cultured with allogeneic cells, taken before the transplant. The sequence derives from a human patient who received a combined kidney and bone marrow transplant. The receptor chain draws on TRBV5-1 and TRBJ2-3, with the D call tentatively TRBD1 or TRBD2, each fitting 5 bases. Incomplete CDR3 DNA: TGCGCCAGCAGCTTGGCGCAAGGGGAGCAAGATACG. Translated, it reads CASSLAQGEQDT. The whole CDR3 sequence is CASSLAQGEQDTQYF.